Listed below are T cell receptor beta chains from one sample, sequenced in a study of lymphopenia after photon versus proton radiotherapy. The repertoire was sequenced with immunoSEQ multiplex PCR; TCRdb's copy has only in-frame clones and lacks some. The data contain around 64,000 clones, around 92% of them singletons. The specimen was peripheral blood, collected from a patient treated with photon-based radiotherapy. Source of these receptors: a middle-aged woman with cholangiocarcinoma. Both conserved end residues are part of each CDR3. Each record gives: V gene, J gene, D gene, clone size, CDR3 DNA, CDR3 protein. A D gene is named only where the DNA matches it firmly. A clone size is listed for some rows: how often the clone was seen (once, few, many), or a class if it is expanded.

V: TRBV7-2; J: TRBJ1-6; D: TRBD1; size: -; DNA: TGTGCCAGCAGCCCCACAGGGGTGTCACCCCTCCACTTT; CDR3: CASSPTGVSPLHF
V: TRBV27; J: TRBJ2-2; D: TRBD2; size: once; DNA: TGTGCCAGCAGTTTATGGGTAGCGGGGGGAAACACCGGGGAGCTGTTTTTT; CDR3: CASSLWVAGGNTGELFF
V: TRBV27; J: TRBJ2-7; D: -; size: -; DNA: TGTGCCAGCAGTTTTAAGGCTCTCACGGGAAAAGGGTCCTACGAGCAGTACTTC; CDR3: CASSFKALTGKGSYEQYF
V: TRBV6-1; J: TRBJ2-5; D: TRBD1; size: -; DNA: TGTGCCAGCAGTGAAATATCGATAAGGACAGGGGGGAGAAAGACCCAGTACTTC; CDR3: CASSEISIRTGGRKTQYF
V: TRBV28; J: TRBJ2-3; D: -; size: -; DNA: TGTGCCAGCGGGGGGAGAGATACGCAGTATTTT; CDR3: CASGGRDTQYF
V: TRBV5-1; J: TRBJ2-5; D: -; size: -; DNA: TGCGCCAGCAGCTTGACCATAAAAGCGTCCCAAGAGACCCAGTACTTC; CDR3: CASSLTIKASQETQYF
V: TRBV6-1; J: TRBJ1-6; D: -; size: once; DNA: TGTGCCAGCAGTGAAGGGGGCAGGTATAATTCACCCCTCCACTTT; CDR3: CASSEGGRYNSPLHF
V: TRBV28; J: TRBJ2-1; D: TRBD1; size: -; DNA: TGTGCCAGCCGACAGGGTACCAATGAGCAGTTCTTC; CDR3: CASRQGTNEQFF
V: TRBV4-3; J: TRBJ2-1; D: TRBD1; size: -; DNA: TGCGCCAGCAGCCAAGATGGGACAGGGATTTCCAATGAGCAGTTCTTC; CDR3: CASSQDGTGISNEQFF
V: TRBV28; J: TRBJ2-3; D: TRBD1; size: -; DNA: TGTGCCAGCAGTTTTCGGGGACAGGGGGCGCGGTCAAGGACAGATACGCAGTATTTT; CDR3: CASSFRGQGARSRTDTQYF
V: TRBV19; J: TRBJ1-1; D: TRBD1; size: -; DNA: TGTGCCAGTAGTATAGCGACAGGGGTCTCTGAAGCTTTCTTT; CDR3: CASSIATGVSEAFF
V: TRBV7-9; J: TRBJ1-1; D: -; size: -; DNA: TGTGCCAGCAGCCCCGACACGATGTACACTGAAGCTTTCTTT; CDR3: CASSPDTMYTEAFF
V: TRBV27; J: TRBJ2-1; D: TRBD2; size: -; DNA: TGTGCCAGCAGTGGAGGGACTAGCGGGAGGCCCTACAATGAGCAGTTCTTC; CDR3: CASSGGTSGRPYNEQFF
V: TRBV5-6; J: TRBJ1-1; D: -; size: -; DNA: TGTGCCAGCAGCTTGGGAGGAGTCACTGAAGCTTTCTTT; CDR3: CASSLGGVTEAFF
V: TRBV15; J: TRBJ1-5; D: -; size: once; DNA: TGTGCCACCAGCTCCGGTATTAATCAGCCCCAGCATTTT; CDR3: CATSSGINQPQHF
V: TRBV19; J: TRBJ2-7; D: TRBD1; size: -; DNA: TGTGCCAGTAGTATAGTTAAAGGGGGCCTTACCTACGAGCAGTACTTC; CDR3: CASSIVKGGLTYEQYF
V: TRBV2; J: TRBJ2-7; D: -; size: -; DNA: TGTGCCAGCAGGGACATTACCTACGAGCAGTACTTC; CDR3: CASRDITYEQYF
V: TRBV5-1; J: TRBJ2-1; D: -; size: -; DNA: TGCGCCAGCAGCTTGGCCGGAGGGTTGAATGAGCAGTTCTTC; CDR3: CASSLAGGLNEQFF
V: TRBV7-8; J: TRBJ2-2; D: TRBD2; size: -; DNA: TGTGCCAGCAGCGTAGGGACTAGCCGGGCGAACACCGGGGAGCTGTTTTTT; CDR3: CASSVGTSRANTGELFF
V: TRBV5-1; J: TRBJ2-1; D: TRBD2; size: once; DNA: TGCGCCAGCAGCTTGGAAGGGACTAGCGGGGACTCTTGGTTCTTC; CDR3: CASSLEGTSGDSWFF
V: TRBV19; J: TRBJ2-2; D: -; size: -; DNA: TGTGCCAGTAGGCCGCGCGGGGCAAGTTTAGGCGGGGAGCTGTTTTTT; CDR3: CASRPRGASLGGELFF
V: TRBV2; J: TRBJ1-1; D: TRBD1; size: -; DNA: TGTGCCAGCATAGGGACAGGGCGGAGCGCTGAAGCTTTCTTT; CDR3: CASIGTGRSAEAFF
V: TRBV10-3; J: TRBJ2-2; D: -; size: -; DNA: TGTGCCATCAGTGACGCTGGACGGCTGAACACCGGGGAGCTGTTTTTT; CDR3: CAISDAGRLNTGELFF
V: TRBV19; J: TRBJ2-7; D: -; size: -; DNA: TGTGCCAGTAGTAGATCCGACAGGTCCTACGAGCAGTACTTC; CDR3: CASSRSDRSYEQYF
V: TRBV7-3; J: TRBJ2-3; D: -; size: -; DNA: TGTGCCAGCAGCTTAAATAGGCGAGATACGCAGTATTTT; CDR3: CASSLNRRDTQYF
V: TRBV6-1; J: TRBJ2-3; D: -; size: -; DNA: TGTGCCAGCAGTGAACAGTACACAGATACGCAGTATTTT; CDR3: CASSEQYTDTQYF
V: TRBV5-1; J: TRBJ2-7; D: -; size: once; DNA: TGCGCCAGCAGCTTGGATCCCGGCGAGCAGTACTTC; CDR3: CASSLDPGEQYF
V: TRBV19; J: TRBJ2-1; D: TRBD2; size: -; DNA: TGTGCCAGTAGTATAGGTCCTAGCGGAGCGGGGAATGAGCAGTTCTTC; CDR3: CASSIGPSGAGNEQFF
V: TRBV27; J: TRBJ1-2; D: -; size: -; DNA: TGTGCCAGCAGCCCCCGGGAAGGGTCAGGGAGTGGCTACACCTTC; CDR3: CASSPREGSGSGYTF
V: TRBV29-1; J: TRBJ2-5; D: -; size: -; DNA: TGCAGCGTTCCCGCGGCAGCCCAAGAGACCCAGTACTTC; CDR3: CSVPAAAQETQYF
V: TRBV29-1; J: TRBJ2-7; D: TRBD2; size: -; DNA: TGCAGCGCCCGGAGTAGCGGGAGGGATTACGAGCAGTACTTC; CDR3: CSARSSGRDYEQYF
V: TRBV5-4; J: TRBJ2-2; D: -; size: -; DNA: TGTGCCAGCAGCTTGGGAGCAGGCGACCCCGGCGTTGGGGAGCTGTTTTTT; CDR3: CASSLGAGDPGVGELFF
V: TRBV7-2; J: TRBJ2-5; D: TRBD2; size: -; DNA: TGTGCCAGCAGCCAGCGGGGCGGGACTAGCGGGAGTCGTCTAGAGACCCAGTACTTC; CDR3: CASSQRGGTSGSRLETQYF
V: TRBV6-5; J: TRBJ2-7; D: -; size: -; DNA: TGTGCCAGCATGAGCAGTGACTACGAGCAGTACTTC; CDR3: CASMSSDYEQYF
V: TRBV6-5; J: TRBJ1-4; D: -; size: -; DNA: TGTGCCAGCAGTTACCGGCGAAGGGGGGAAAAACTGTTTTTT; CDR3: CASSYRRRGEKLFF
V: TRBV5-6; J: TRBJ2-7; D: -; size: -; DNA: TGTGCCAGCAGCTTGAGGTGGCAGGGAGGCCCATTCTACGAGCAGTACTTC; CDR3: CASSLRWQGGPFYEQYF
V: TRBV4-2; J: TRBJ1-2; D: TRBD1; size: -; DNA: TGTGCCAGCAGCCAACCGGGACAGGGGGGCTATGGCTACACCTTC; CDR3: CASSQPGQGGYGYTF
V: TRBV5-1; J: TRBJ1-1; D: -; size: -; DNA: TGCGCCAGCAGCTCATCAATGGCCTGGAACACTGAAGCTTTCTTT; CDR3: CASSSSMAWNTEAFF
V: TRBV6-1; J: TRBJ1-2; D: -; size: once; DNA: TGTGCCAGCAGTGAACAGGATGGGGCTAACTATGGCTACACCTTC; CDR3: CASSEQDGANYGYTF
V: TRBV5-1; J: TRBJ2-7; D: -; size: -; DNA: TGCGCCAGCAGCGTACACACGGACATGCCTCCCTACGAGCAGTACTTC; CDR3: CASSVHTDMPPYEQYF
V: TRBV7-3; J: TRBJ2-7; D: -; size: once; DNA: TGTGCCAGCAGCTTAACCCCCGGAGGGTACGAGCAGTACTTC; CDR3: CASSLTPGGYEQYF
V: TRBV6-5; J: TRBJ2-3; D: -; size: -; DNA: TGTGCCAGCAGTTACTCCTACACAGCCACAGATACGCAGTATTTT; CDR3: CASSYSYTATDTQYF
V: TRBV29-1; J: TRBJ1-1; D: -; size: -; DNA: TGCAGCGTTGAAGTTGAGGAGAACACTGAAGCTTTCTTT; CDR3: CSVEVEENTEAFF
V: TRBV9; J: TRBJ2-1; D: -; size: -; DNA: TGTGCCAGCAGCGCATGGTCCTACAATGAGCAGTTCTTC; CDR3: CASSAWSYNEQFF
V: TRBV5-1; J: TRBJ2-1; D: TRBD1; size: -; DNA: TGCGCCAGCAGACAGGGGGGCTACAATGAGCAGTTCTTC; CDR3: CASRQGGYNEQFF
V: TRBV27; J: TRBJ2-7; D: -; size: once; DNA: TGTGCCAGCAGTTCAACAACCTACGAGCAGTACTTC; CDR3: CASSSTTYEQYF
V: TRBV7-2; J: TRBJ2-2; D: TRBD1; size: -; DNA: TGTGCCAGCAGTTCTACAGGGGGCGGGAGCCCCGGGGAGCTGTTTTTT; CDR3: CASSSTGGGSPGELFF
V: TRBV11-2; J: TRBJ1-1; D: -; size: -; DNA: TGTGCCAGCAGCTTAGAGCGTAGGGTCGGCACTGAAGCTTTCTTT; CDR3: CASSLERRVGTEAFF
V: TRBV25-1; J: TRBJ1-1; D: -; size: -; DNA: TGTGCCAGCAGTGCCAGAGGGGGGCGGAACACTGAAGCTTTCTTT; CDR3: CASSARGGRNTEAFF
V: TRBV9; J: TRBJ2-1; D: TRBD1; size: once; DNA: TGTGCCAGCAGCGTTCGTAAGGACAGGGGGTACAATGAGCAGTTCTTC; CDR3: CASSVRKDRGYNEQFF
V: TRBV2; J: TRBJ2-5; D: TRBD1; size: -; DNA: TGTGCCAGCGCGGGACAGGGCAAAGAGACCCAGTACTTC; CDR3: CASAGQGKETQYF
V: TRBV18; J: TRBJ2-2; D: -; size: -; DNA: TGTGCCAGCTCACCCTTGGGACCGAACACCGGGGAGCTGTTTTTT; CDR3: CASSPLGPNTGELFF